The rows below give T cell receptor beta chains drawn from one sample of a study of T cells in Graves' hyperthyroidism and ophthalmopathy. TCRdb reanalysed the multiplex PCR reads using MiXCR and keeps one entry per CDR3 protein. The table has a few hundred thousand distinct CDR3 sequences, approximately 14% seen once. Specimen: blood. The receptor set was obtained from a woman under 40 with Graves' hyperthyroidism. Each CDR3 is given with its conserved first and last residue. The D gene is left open where the match is weak. Expanded clones get a size class; other rows say once, few or many, or leave the size out.

clone_size j_call v_call d_call cdr3_nt cdr3_aa
many TRBJ2-7 TRBV12-3/TRBV12-4 NA TGTGCCAGCAGTGGACGGGACTTAAAGAGCTACGAGCAGTACTTC CASSGRDLKSYEQYF
few TRBJ2-1 TRBV4-3 TRBD2 TGCGCCAGCAGTGTGGCGGGACTAGTTTACAATGAGCAGTTCTTC CASSVAGLVYNEQFF
few TRBJ1-2 TRBV3-1 NA TGTGCCAGCAGCCAAGGAGGGCCTGGCTATGGCTACACCTTC CASSQGGPGYGYTF
many TRBJ1-2 TRBV6-5 NA TGTGCCAGCAGTTACTCTGGCGGACAGAGATATGGCTACACCTTC CASSYSGGQRYGYTF
NA TRBJ1-1 TRBV7-3 NA TGTGCCAGCAGCTGGACACAGAACACTGAAGCTTTCTTT CASSWTQNTEAFF
few TRBJ2-1 TRBV7-2 TRBD2 TGTGCCAGCTCACCCGATAGGTCTAGCGGGAGGGCCGGCAATGAGCAGTTCTTC CASSPDRSSGRAGNEQFF
few TRBJ2-2 TRBV4-2 NA TGTGCCAGCAGCCAAGATTCCGCGGTAACCGGGGAGCTGTTTTTT CASSQDSAVTGELFF
NA TRBJ2-1 TRBV20-1 TRBD2 TGCAGTGCTACGAGCATATTAAAGGAGGGACTAGCGGCCAATGAGCAGTTCTTC CSATSILKEGLAANEQFF
NA TRBJ2-7 TRBV19 NA TGTGCCAGTAGCCCCCGTGATGCGGCCGGGGGTTCCTACGAGCAGTACTTC CASSPRDAAGGSYEQYF
NA TRBJ1-6 TRBV2 TRBD1 TGTGCCAGCATAGAAGACAGGGAGTCCTATAATTCACCCCTCCACTTT CASIEDRESYNSPLHF
many TRBJ2-1 TRBV6-4 TRBD2 TGTGCCAGCAGTGAATCTAGCGGGAACTCCTACAATGAGCAGTTCTTC CASSESSGNSYNEQFF
many TRBJ2-4 TRBV28 TRBD1 TGTGCCAGCAGTTCCGAACCGGGACAGCTAAACATTCAGTACTTC CASSSEPGQLNIQYF
few TRBJ1-4 TRBV12-3/TRBV12-4 NA TGTGCCAGCAGTTTATCGGGGGCAGCAACTAATGAAAAACTGTTTTTT CASSLSGAATNEKLFF
NA TRBJ2-1 TRBV2 TRBD2 TGTGCCAGCGGGGGACTAGCGGGGCCTTGGGGTAGGTTCTTC CASGGLAGPWGRFF
NA TRBJ1-1 TRBV10-3 NA TGTGCCATCAGTGACCTCCCCGGTGGGAACACTGAAGCTTTCTTT CAISDLPGGNTEAFF
few TRBJ2-2 TRBV12-3/TRBV12-4 NA TGTGCCAGCAGTTTTGTGAACCGACTGAACACCGGGGAGCTGTTTTTT CASSFVNRLNTGELFF
few TRBJ1-5 TRBV4-2 NA TGTGCCAGCAGCCAAGGAGGGTCTCGGCCCCAGCATTTT CASSQGGSRPQHF
many TRBJ2-1 TRBV7-2 NA TGTGCCAGCAGCGGTCAAGGGACGCCTGCAACTTACTCCTACAATGAGCAGTTCTTC CASSGQGTPATYSYNEQFF
many TRBJ1-1 TRBV3-2 NA TGTGCCAGCAGCCAATGGGGGAAGAACACTGAAGCTTTCTTT CASSQWGKNTEAFF
NA TRBJ2-3 TRBV10-3 NA TGTGCCATCAGTGAGTCGATCCCGGGGGCCACAGATACGCAGTATTTT CAISESIPGATDTQYF
many TRBJ2-3 TRBV11-2 TRBD2 TGTGCCAGCAGCGCGCACCACGGGGGAGGGCTCTCAGTTTCTACGCAGTATTTT CASSAHHGGGLSVSTQYF
NA TRBJ2-4 TRBV27 NA TGTGCCAGCAGTTTCGACAGGCCCGGATCGGGCATTCAGTACTTC CASSFDRPGSGIQYF
NA TRBJ1-5 TRBV19 NA TGTGCCAGTAGTATGGAGACAATAAGCAATCAGCCCCAGCATTTT CASSMETISNQPQHF
many TRBJ1-2 TRBV28 TRBD1 TGTGCCAGCAGCTCCGGACAGGGGGCGGGGGGCTACACCTTC CASSSGQGAGGYTF
many TRBJ1-6 TRBV2 NA TGTGCCAGCAGACTCGACACCGGGGATAATTCACCCCTCCACTTT CASRLDTGDNSPLHF
few TRBJ1-1 TRBV7-2 TRBD1 TGTGCCAGCAGCCTAACAGGGGGCCTAGTCACTGAAGCTTTCTTT CASSLTGGLVTEAFF
few TRBJ2-7 TRBV20-1 NA TGCAGTGCCAGGCCCCACGATTACGAGCAGTACTTC CSARPHDYEQYF
NA TRBJ2-1 TRBV5-6 TRBD2 TGTGCCAGCAGCTTGGCTACGGGAGGGCCTTGGAATGAGCAGTTCTTC CASSLATGGPWNEQFF
NA TRBJ2-7 TRBV10-2 NA TGCGCCAGCAGTGAGTCAGGGACACAGGACGAGCAGTACTTC CASSESGTQDEQYF
few TRBJ2-1 TRBV19 TRBD1 TGTGCCAGTAGTTATACGGGACAGTACTCCTACAATGAGCAGTTCTTC CASSYTGQYSYNEQFF
few TRBJ1-1 TRBV19 NA TGTGCCAGTAGGGGACGGGGCACCCCTCGGAACACTGAAGCTTTCTTT CASRGRGTPRNTEAFF
NA TRBJ2-1 TRBV10-3 TRBD2 TGTGCCATCAGTTCCAGCGGGAGCCCCTACAATGAGCAGTTCTTC CAISSSGSPYNEQFF
NA TRBJ2-1 TRBV20-1 TRBD2 TGCAGTGCTAGAAAAGGACTAGCGGGAGTAAGCGATGAGCAGTTCTTC CSARKGLAGVSDEQFF
NA TRBJ2-7 TRBV6-5 TRBD1 TGTGCCAGCAGTTACTTAGGGGGCGAAGAGCAGTACTTC CASSYLGGEEQYF
many TRBJ2-7 TRBV5-1 TRBD2 TGCGCCAGCAGCTTGAGGCTAGCGGGAGGAATCCACGAGCAGTACTTC CASSLRLAGGIHEQYF
many TRBJ2-2 TRBV12-3/TRBV12-4 NA TGTGCCAGCAGTCCGGAGCTGAACACCGGGGAGCTGTTTTTT CASSPELNTGELFF
many TRBJ2-5 TRBV6-1 TRBD2 TGTGCCAGCAGGGCAGCGGGAGTCGAGACCCAGTACTTC CASRAAGVETQYF
NA TRBJ1-1 TRBV4-3 NA TGCGCCAGCAGCCACCGGGAGAGCACTGAAGCTTTCTTT CASSHRESTEAFF
many TRBJ2-3 TRBV18 NA TGTGCCAGCTCACCACCCGCGGCAACAGATACGCAGTATTTT CASSPPAATDTQYF